The clone carrying this TCR beta chain was seen repeatedly, ten times or more. The target antigen is unknown. Via MiXCR, TCRdb re-called the RT-PCR reads, giving one row per CDR3 protein. The profile shows 590,000 or so distinct CDR3 sequences, about 14% of them singletons. The data were taken from a study of response to subunit inactivated influenza vaccine. General observations from the study: The authors offered the suggestion that each seasonal influenza vaccination recruits few new T cells.

Germline V gene sequence: CDR1 SGHTA, CDR2 FQGNSA. The CDR3 covers 14 residues. Trimming took off 1 base at V and 0 bases at J, with 6 bases between the two ends. This chain connects TRBV7-2 to TRBJ1-1; D remains unclear. The source of this sequence is a middle-aged man who received an inactivated influenza vaccine. Sequenced material: PBMCs from blood, taken less than 15 days before vaccination. CDR3 in DNA: TGTGCCAGCAGCTTAGGGGCGTTGAACACTGAAGCTTTCTTT. Its translation: CASSLGALNTEAFF. The complete variable domain, with remaining parts taken from reference TRBV7-2 and TRBJ1-1, reads GAGVSQSPSNKVTEKGKDVELRCDPISGHTALYWYRQSLGQGLEFLIYFQGNSAPDKSGLPSDRFSAERTGGSVSTLTIQRTQQEDSAVYLCASSLGALNTEAFFGQGTRLTVV.